Listed below are T cell receptor beta chains from one sample, sequenced in a study of vaccination and CD4 T cells after COVID-19. TCRdb re-called the PCR reads with MiXCR, one entry per CDR3 protein. The sample holds approximately 17,000 distinct CDR3 sequences, 50% to 60% seen once. Antigens of these TCRs are unknown. The sample in question was CD4+ T cells from blood, cultured in vitro, obtained before SARS-CoV-2 vaccination. These TCRs come from a human donor who had recovered from COVID-19. Each CDR3 is given with its conserved first and last residue. The D gene is left open where the match is weak. Size is omitted from some rows. Given values are once, few, many or a class for expanded clones.

J gene: TRBJ2-6; clone size: .; V gene: TRBV20-1; D gene: .; CDR3 DNA: TGCAGTGCTAGAGATCAGGGTAGCGGCTCTGGGGCCAACGTCCTGACTTTC; CDR3 protein: CSARDQGSGSGANVLTF
J gene: TRBJ2-5; clone size: .; V gene: TRBV7-6; D gene: .; CDR3 DNA: TGTGCCAGCAGCTCGACTAGTGAGACCCAGTACTTC; CDR3 protein: CASSSTSETQYF
J gene: TRBJ2-1; clone size: .; V gene: TRBV7-9; D gene: TRBD2; CDR3 DNA: TGTGCCAGCAGCGGTTGGACTAGCGGAGAGCAGTTCTTC; CDR3 protein: CASSGWTSGEQFF
J gene: TRBJ2-3; clone size: .; V gene: TRBV4-3; D gene: .; CDR3 DNA: TGCGCCAGCAGCCAAGATAAACCGAGCACAGATACGCAGTATTTT; CDR3 protein: CASSQDKPSTDTQYF
J gene: TRBJ2-3; clone size: once; V gene: TRBV20-1; D gene: .; CDR3 DNA: TGCAGTGCTAGGCAGGAATATACGCAGTATTTT; CDR3 protein: CSARQEYTQYF
J gene: TRBJ1-4; clone size: .; V gene: TRBV5-1; D gene: .; CDR3 DNA: TGCGCCAGCAGCCAGGGACGGACAACTAATGAAAAACTGTTTTTT; CDR3 protein: CASSQGRTTNEKLFF
J gene: TRBJ2-5; clone size: once; V gene: TRBV10-3; D gene: .; CDR3 DNA: TGTGCCATCAGTGAGTCGGGGCGTACCCAAGAGACCCAGTACTTC; CDR3 protein: CAISESGRTQETQYF
J gene: TRBJ1-6; clone size: .; V gene: TRBV20-1; D gene: .; CDR3 DNA: TGCAGTGCTAGAGATATGAACAGGGAAGACTATAATTCACCCCTCCACTTT; CDR3 protein: CSARDMNREDYNSPLHF
J gene: TRBJ1-2; clone size: once; V gene: TRBV7-2; D gene: .; CDR3 DNA: TGTGCCAGCGGGGCAGGGAACTATGGCTACACCTTC; CDR3 protein: CASGAGNYGYTF
J gene: TRBJ2-7; clone size: .; V gene: TRBV6-1; D gene: .; CDR3 DNA: TGTGCCGGCGGAACCGTCTACGAGCAGTACTTC; CDR3 protein: CAGGTVYEQYF
J gene: TRBJ2-7; clone size: .; V gene: TRBV20-1; D gene: TRBD2; CDR3 DNA: TGCAGTGCTAGGGAACTAGCGGGAGGTTCCTTCTACGAGCAGTACTTC; CDR3 protein: CSARELAGGSFYEQYF
J gene: TRBJ2-5; clone size: .; V gene: TRBV29-1; D gene: .; CDR3 DNA: TGCAGCGTTAAGGCAACGGACCAAGAGACCCAGTACTTC; CDR3 protein: CSVKATDQETQYF
J gene: TRBJ1-4; clone size: .; V gene: TRBV5-1; D gene: .; CDR3 DNA: TGCGCCAGTTCTCCAACAGGCAATGAAAAACTGTTTTTT; CDR3 protein: CASSPTGNEKLFF
J gene: TRBJ1-4; clone size: .; V gene: TRBV20-1; D gene: .; CDR3 DNA: TGCAGTGCTAGAGTCCGTGGCGACGGAAAACTGTTTTTT; CDR3 protein: CSARVRGDGKLFF
J gene: TRBJ1-1; clone size: .; V gene: TRBV20-1; D gene: .; CDR3 DNA: TGCAGTGCTAGAGATCCAGGTAGGGACACTGAAGCTTTCTTT; CDR3 protein: CSARDPGRDTEAFF
J gene: TRBJ2-7; clone size: .; V gene: TRBV7-6; D gene: TRBD1; CDR3 DNA: TGTGCCAGCAGCTTAGGAGAGGGGACAGTCCCGGGGCTCGAGCAGTACTTC; CDR3 protein: CASSLGEGTVPGLEQYF
J gene: TRBJ2-5; clone size: few; V gene: TRBV27; D gene: TRBD2; CDR3 DNA: TGTGCCAGCAGTCTGACTGGCGGGGGGAACCAAGAGACCCAGTACTTC; CDR3 protein: CASSLTGGGNQETQYF
J gene: TRBJ2-3; clone size: few; V gene: TRBV20-1; D gene: TRBD2; CDR3 DNA: TGCAGTGCTAGGACTAGCGGGATTGATACGCAGTATTTT; CDR3 protein: CSARTSGIDTQYF
J gene: TRBJ2-1; clone size: .; V gene: TRBV28; D gene: TRBD2; CDR3 DNA: TGTGCCAGCTCGGGGACTAGCGGATTTTACAATGAGCAGTTCTTC; CDR3 protein: CASSGTSGFYNEQFF
J gene: TRBJ2-4; clone size: .; V gene: TRBV20-1; D gene: TRBD1; CDR3 DNA: TGCAGTGCTCTGTACCATAAGGACAGGGACACGAAAAACATTCAGTACTTC; CDR3 protein: CSALYHKDRDTKNIQYF
J gene: TRBJ2-3; clone size: .; V gene: TRBV2; D gene: .; CDR3 DNA: TGTGCCAGCAGCCGGGAGGATACGCAGTATTTT; CDR3 protein: CASSREDTQYF
J gene: TRBJ1-1; clone size: few; V gene: TRBV20-1; D gene: .; CDR3 DNA: TGCAGTGCTAGAGTGTTGAACACTGAAGCTTTCTTT; CDR3 protein: CSARVLNTEAFF
J gene: TRBJ1-5; clone size: few; V gene: TRBV10-3; D gene: .; CDR3 DNA: TGTGCCATCAGTGACGGGGGAGGCAATCAGCCCCAGCATTTT; CDR3 protein: CAISDGGGNQPQHF
J gene: TRBJ2-6; clone size: .; V gene: TRBV20-1; D gene: TRBD1; CDR3 DNA: TGCAGTGCTAGAGAGCCATCCGGCTCAGGGGGAAAAGCTGGGGCCAACGTCCTGACTTTC; CDR3 protein: CSAREPSGSGGKAGANVLTF
J gene: TRBJ1-6; clone size: few; V gene: TRBV6-2/TRBV6-3; D gene: .; CDR3 DNA: TGTGCCAGCTCAGTTACGTGGGACACCAATTCACCCCTCCACTTT; CDR3 protein: CASSVTWDTNSPLHF
J gene: TRBJ2-1; clone size: .; V gene: TRBV19; D gene: TRBD1; CDR3 DNA: TGTGCCAGTATGGGGACAGGGAGATACAATGAGCAGTTCTTC; CDR3 protein: CASMGTGRYNEQFF
J gene: TRBJ1-5; clone size: few; V gene: TRBV19; D gene: .; CDR3 DNA: TGTGCCTCCGGCGAGGGGGTGATCAATCAGCCCCAGCATTTT; CDR3 protein: CASGEGVINQPQHF
J gene: TRBJ1-5; clone size: few; V gene: TRBV15; D gene: .; CDR3 DNA: TGTGCCACCAGACGGGGGTTAGAGGCGCCCCAGCATTTT; CDR3 protein: CATRRGLEAPQHF
J gene: TRBJ2-2; clone size: .; V gene: TRBV6-1; D gene: .; CDR3 DNA: TGTGCCAGCCGCCCGTGGGGGGAGCAGACCGGGGAGCTGTTTTTT; CDR3 protein: CASRPWGEQTGELFF
J gene: TRBJ2-5; clone size: few; V gene: TRBV20-1; D gene: .; CDR3 DNA: TGCAGTGCTAGTCCTACATCCCAAGAGACCCAGTACTTC; CDR3 protein: CSASPTSQETQYF
J gene: TRBJ2-5; clone size: .; V gene: TRBV27; D gene: TRBD2; CDR3 DNA: TGTGCCAGCAGTTTGCTCGGGACTAGCTCACAAGAGACCCAGTACTTC; CDR3 protein: CASSLLGTSSQETQYF
J gene: TRBJ1-6; clone size: few; V gene: TRBV7-2; D gene: .; CDR3 DNA: TGTGCCAGCAGCTTATTACAGCCTGAGAATTCACCCCTCCACTTT; CDR3 protein: CASSLLQPENSPLHF
J gene: TRBJ2-7; clone size: few; V gene: TRBV20-1; D gene: .; CDR3 DNA: TGCAGTGCTAGATATGCCTCTGACCCATTCCGACGTCCATCCTACGAGCAGTACTTC; CDR3 protein: CSARYASDPFRRPSYEQYF
J gene: TRBJ2-4; clone size: .; V gene: TRBV6-5; D gene: TRBD2; CDR3 DNA: TGTGCCAGCAGTTACATAGCGGGGGTTATAGCCAAAAACATTCAGTACTTC; CDR3 protein: CASSYIAGVIAKNIQYF
J gene: TRBJ1-2; clone size: .; V gene: TRBV20-1; D gene: .; CDR3 DNA: TGCAGTGCTAGAAATCCGACAGGAGCCGGCTACACCTTC; CDR3 protein: CSARNPTGAGYTF
J gene: TRBJ2-5; clone size: .; V gene: TRBV6-2/TRBV6-3; D gene: TRBD2; CDR3 DNA: TGTGCCATTCGCCCGAGCGGGAGTGTGGAGACCCAGTACTTC; CDR3 protein: CAIRPSGSVETQYF
J gene: TRBJ2-1; clone size: .; V gene: TRBV7-9; D gene: TRBD2; CDR3 DNA: TGTGCCAGCAGCTTAGCTATAGCGGGAGGGCCTGATGAGTTCTTC; CDR3 protein: CASSLAIAGGPDEFF
J gene: TRBJ2-6; clone size: .; V gene: TRBV19; D gene: .; CDR3 DNA: TGTGCCAGTAGGACGGACTCTGGGGCCAACGTCCTGACTTTC; CDR3 protein: CASRTDSGANVLTF
J gene: TRBJ2-3; clone size: .; V gene: TRBV20-1; D gene: .; CDR3 DNA: TGCAGTGCGGAAACATCAGATACGCAGTATTTT; CDR3 protein: CSAETSDTQYF
J gene: TRBJ1-5; clone size: .; V gene: TRBV19; D gene: .; CDR3 DNA: TGTGCCAGTAGTAGGAGCAGGGCGAGAGATCAGCCCCAGCATTTT; CDR3 protein: CASSRSRARDQPQHF